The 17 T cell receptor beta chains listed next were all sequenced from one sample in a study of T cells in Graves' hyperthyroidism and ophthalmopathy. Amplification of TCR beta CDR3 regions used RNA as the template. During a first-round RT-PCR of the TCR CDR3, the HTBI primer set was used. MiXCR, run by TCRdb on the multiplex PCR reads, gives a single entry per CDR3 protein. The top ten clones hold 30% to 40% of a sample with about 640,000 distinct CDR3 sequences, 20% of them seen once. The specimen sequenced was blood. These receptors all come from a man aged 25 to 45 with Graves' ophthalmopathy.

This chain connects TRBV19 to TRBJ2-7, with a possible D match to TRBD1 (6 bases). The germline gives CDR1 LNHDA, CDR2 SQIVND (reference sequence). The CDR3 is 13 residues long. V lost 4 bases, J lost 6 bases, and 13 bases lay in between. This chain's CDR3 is CASSSYIQGEQYF. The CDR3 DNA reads TGTGCCAGTAGTAGTTACATACAGGGCGAGCAGTACTTC.

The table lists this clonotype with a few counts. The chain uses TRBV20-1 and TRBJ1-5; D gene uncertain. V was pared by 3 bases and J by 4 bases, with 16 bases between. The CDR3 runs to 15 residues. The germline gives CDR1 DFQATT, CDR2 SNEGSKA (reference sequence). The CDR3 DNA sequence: TGCAGTGCTAGTAGTATTTGGCCAGCTAATCAGCCCCAGCATTTT. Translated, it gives CSASSIWPANQPQHF.

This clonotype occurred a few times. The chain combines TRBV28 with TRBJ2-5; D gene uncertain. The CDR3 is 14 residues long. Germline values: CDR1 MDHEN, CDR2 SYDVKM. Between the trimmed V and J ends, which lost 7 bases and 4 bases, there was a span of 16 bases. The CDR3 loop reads CASTPSGYSETQYF. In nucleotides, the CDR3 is TGTGCCAGCACCCCCTCCGGGTACTCAGAGACCCAGTACTTC.

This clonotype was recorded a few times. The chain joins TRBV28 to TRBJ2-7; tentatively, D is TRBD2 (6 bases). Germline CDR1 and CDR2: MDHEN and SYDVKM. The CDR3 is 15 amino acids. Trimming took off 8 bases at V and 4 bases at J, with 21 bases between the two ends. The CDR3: CASLPLGRGRYEQYF. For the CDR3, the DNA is TGTGCCAGCCTACCGCTCGGGCGGGGTAGGTACGAGCAGTACTTC.

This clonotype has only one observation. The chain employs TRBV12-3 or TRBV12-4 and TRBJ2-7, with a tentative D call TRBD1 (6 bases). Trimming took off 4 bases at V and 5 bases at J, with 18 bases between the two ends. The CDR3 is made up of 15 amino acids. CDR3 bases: TGTGCCAGCAGTTCCCTAAACGAGGACAGACACGAGCAGTACTTC. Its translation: CASSSLNEDRHEQYF.

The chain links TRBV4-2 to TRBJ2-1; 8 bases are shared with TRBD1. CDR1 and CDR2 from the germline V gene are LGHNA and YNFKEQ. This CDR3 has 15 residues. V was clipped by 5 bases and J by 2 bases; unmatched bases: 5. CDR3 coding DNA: TGTGCCAGCAGCGACGGCAGGGGGCCCTACAATGAGCAGTTCTTC. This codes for CASSDGRGPYNEQFF.

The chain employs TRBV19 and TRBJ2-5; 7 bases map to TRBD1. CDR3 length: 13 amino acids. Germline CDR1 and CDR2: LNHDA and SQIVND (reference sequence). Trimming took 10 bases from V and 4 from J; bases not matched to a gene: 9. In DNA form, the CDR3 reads TGTGCCACACATCGGACAGGCTCAGAGACCCAGTACTTC. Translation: CATHRTGSETQYF. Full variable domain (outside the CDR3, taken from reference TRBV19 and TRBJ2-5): DGGITQSPKYLFRKEGQNVTLSCEQNLNHDAMYWYRQDPGQGLRLIYYSQIVNDFQKGDIAEGYSVSREKKESFPLTVTSAQKNPTAFYLCATHRTGSETQYFGPGTRLLVL.

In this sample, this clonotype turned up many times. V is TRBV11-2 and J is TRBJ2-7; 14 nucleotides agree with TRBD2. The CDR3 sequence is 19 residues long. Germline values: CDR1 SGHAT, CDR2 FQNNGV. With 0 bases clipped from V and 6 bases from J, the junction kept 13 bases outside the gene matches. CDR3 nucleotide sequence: TGTGCCAGCAGCTTAGATCTCCCTGGGACTAGCGGGAGACTGGGCGAGCAGTACTTC. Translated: CASSLDLPGTSGRLGEQYF.

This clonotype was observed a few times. For the CDR3, the DNA is TGCGCCAGCAGCTTGTACTCTACTGGTTACAATGAGCAGTTCTTC. Its protein is CASSLYSTGYNEQFF. This chain joins TRBV5-1 and TRBJ2-1; D unresolved. CDR1 and CDR2 (germline): SGHRS, YFSETQ. With 1 base removed from V and 4 bases from J, the gap between germline ends came to 12 bases. This CDR3 comprises 15 residues.

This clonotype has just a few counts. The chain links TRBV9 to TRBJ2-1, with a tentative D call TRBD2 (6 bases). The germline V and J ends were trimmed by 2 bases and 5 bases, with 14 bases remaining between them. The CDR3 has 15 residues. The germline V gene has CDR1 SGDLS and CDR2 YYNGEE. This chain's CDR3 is CASSVEGRKDNEQFF. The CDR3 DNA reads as TGTGCCAGCAGCGTGGAGGGAAGGAAGGACAATGAGCAGTTCTTC.

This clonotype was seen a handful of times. The CDR3: CSARGDRTYYEQYF. The CDR3 nucleotides are TGCAGTGCTAGAGGTGACCGAACCTACTACGAGCAGTACTTC. The chain recombines TRBV20-1 with TRBJ2-7; D gene unclear. Germline CDR1 is DFQATT and CDR2 is SNEGSKA (reference sequence). The CDR3 runs 14 residues. The V and J ends lost 1 base and 3 bases respectively, with 13 bases between them.

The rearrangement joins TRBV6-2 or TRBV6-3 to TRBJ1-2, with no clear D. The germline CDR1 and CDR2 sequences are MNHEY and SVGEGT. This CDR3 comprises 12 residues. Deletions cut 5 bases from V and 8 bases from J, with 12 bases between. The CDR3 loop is CASSLGCRGYTF. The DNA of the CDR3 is TGTGCCAGCAGTCTCGGGTGTCGGGGCTACACCTTC.

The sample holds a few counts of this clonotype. CDR3 sequence: CASSPGTGELSYEQYF. The CDR3, as DNA: TGTGCCAGCAGCCCCGGGACAGGAGAATTGTCCTACGAGCAGTACTTC. J is TRBJ2-7 and V is TRBV6-1; 8 bases match TRBD1. The CDR3 has 16 amino acids. Germline assignment: CDR1 MNHNS and CDR2 SASEGT. V gave up 6 bases and J gave up 1 base; unmatched junction bases: 11.

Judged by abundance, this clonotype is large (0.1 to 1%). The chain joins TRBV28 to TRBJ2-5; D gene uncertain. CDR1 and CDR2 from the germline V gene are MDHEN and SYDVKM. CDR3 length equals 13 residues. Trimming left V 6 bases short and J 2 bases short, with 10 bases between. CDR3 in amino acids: CASSFGLQETQYF. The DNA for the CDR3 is TGTGCCAGCAGCTTTGGCCTTCAAGAGACCCAGTACTTC.

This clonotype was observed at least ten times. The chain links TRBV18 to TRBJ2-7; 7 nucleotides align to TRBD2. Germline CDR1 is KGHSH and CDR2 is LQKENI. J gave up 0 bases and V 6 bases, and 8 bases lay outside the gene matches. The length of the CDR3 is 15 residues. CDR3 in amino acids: CASSLRWEGSYEQYF. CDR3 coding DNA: TGTGCCAGCTCTCTACGTTGGGAGGGCTCCTACGAGCAGTACTTC.

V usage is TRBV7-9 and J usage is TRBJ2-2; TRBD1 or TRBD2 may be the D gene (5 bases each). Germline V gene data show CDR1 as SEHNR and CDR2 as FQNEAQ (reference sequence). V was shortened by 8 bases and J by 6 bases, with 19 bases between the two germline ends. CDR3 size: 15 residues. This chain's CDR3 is CASGMLRGRPGELFF. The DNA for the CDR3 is TGTGCCAGCGGGATGCTTCGGGGCCGACCCGGGGAGCTGTTTTTT.

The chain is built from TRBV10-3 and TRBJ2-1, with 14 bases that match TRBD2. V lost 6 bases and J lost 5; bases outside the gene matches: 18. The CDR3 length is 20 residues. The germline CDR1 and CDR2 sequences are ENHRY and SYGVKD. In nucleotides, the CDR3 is TGTGCCATCAGGGAACCCTCCGGACTAGCGGGAGGTAATAGCCACAATGAGCAGTTCTTC. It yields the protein CAIREPSGLAGGNSHNEQFF.